Listed below are T cell receptor beta chains from one sample, sequenced in a study of cytomegalovirus exposure and HLA in healthy donors. Libraries were prepared by immunoSEQ multiplex PCR; TCRdb keeps only in-frame clonotypes and omits some of them. The repertoire has roughly 150,000 clones, 75% of them found once; the top ten carry 11%. The sample consisted of PBMCs. The receptor set was obtained from a man in his late teens or twenties in good health and CMV-seropositive. Each CDR3 is given with its conserved first and last residue. Each record gives: CDR3 protein, V gene, J gene, clone size, CDR3 length. Some rows have no size entry. The others give once, few or many, or a class for an expanded clone.

CASSSYRGNQPQHF	TRBV7-2	TRBJ1-5	few	14
CASRRTGYNEQFF	TRBV28	TRBJ2-1	few	13
CASSVLRSGNEQFF	TRBV19	TRBJ2-1	-	14
CASSQDPSSSYEQYF	TRBV14	TRBJ2-7	-	15
CASSEWGSGRHSYNEQFF	TRBV2	TRBJ2-1	-	18
CASSTGGNTEAFF	TRBV5-1	TRBJ1-1	-	13
CASSMRDSSYEQYF	TRBV19	TRBJ2-7	-	14
CATSREGGWNEQFF	TRBV15	TRBJ2-1	-	14
CAWLVGGAEQFF	TRBV30	TRBJ2-1	-	12
CASSKNRKGDGYTF	TRBV6-1	TRBJ1-2	-	14
CASSGTGGSYNSPLHF	TRBV2	TRBJ1-6	-	16
CASRGGEGSPLHF	TRBV27	TRBJ1-6	-	13
CAWSWGTGGEGYTF	TRBV30	TRBJ1-2	-	14
CASSLASGADTQYF	TRBV5-4	TRBJ2-3	once	14
CASSWTGDEKLFF	TRBV5-6	TRBJ1-4	-	13
CASSKDEGGPQHF	TRBV5-1	TRBJ1-5	-	13
CASSLDQGTSGDNEQFF	TRBV7-8	TRBJ2-1	-	17
CASSLARETQYF	TRBV5-5	TRBJ2-5	-	12
CASSLEGGGQAFYEQYF	TRBV7-6	TRBJ2-7	few	17
CASSRSDYPYEQYF	TRBV4-1	-	-	14
CASSLESRLAEQFF	TRBV7-9	TRBJ2-1	many	14
CATSGASGRGGQYF	TRBV2	TRBJ2-7	-	14
CASSIGGTPNYGYTF	TRBV19	TRBJ1-2	few	15
CASSVADRGSGANVLTF	TRBV2	TRBJ2-6	-	17
CASSPGTGVTEAFF	TRBV25-1	TRBJ1-1	once	14
CASSFSGSGRVTGELFF	TRBV5-1	TRBJ2-2	-	17
CASSIGGSHSGNTIYF	TRBV19	TRBJ1-3	-	16
CASSSIVALPPEQYF	TRBV28	TRBJ2-7	-	15
CASSQGTGLDTEAFF	TRBV4-1	TRBJ1-1	-	15
CASSRTHRIAGSTDTQYF	TRBV4-1	TRBJ2-3	-	18
CASSLNRGQDTQYF	TRBV5-1	TRBJ2-3	-	14
CASSQDWGLAGVVEQFF	TRBV4-1	TRBJ2-1	-	17
CASSRPDRAGQPQHF	TRBV14	TRBJ1-5	-	15
CASRGPRRDEQYF	TRBV27	TRBJ2-7	-	13
CASSLEGDKSSKGYTF	TRBV5-1	TRBJ1-2	-	16